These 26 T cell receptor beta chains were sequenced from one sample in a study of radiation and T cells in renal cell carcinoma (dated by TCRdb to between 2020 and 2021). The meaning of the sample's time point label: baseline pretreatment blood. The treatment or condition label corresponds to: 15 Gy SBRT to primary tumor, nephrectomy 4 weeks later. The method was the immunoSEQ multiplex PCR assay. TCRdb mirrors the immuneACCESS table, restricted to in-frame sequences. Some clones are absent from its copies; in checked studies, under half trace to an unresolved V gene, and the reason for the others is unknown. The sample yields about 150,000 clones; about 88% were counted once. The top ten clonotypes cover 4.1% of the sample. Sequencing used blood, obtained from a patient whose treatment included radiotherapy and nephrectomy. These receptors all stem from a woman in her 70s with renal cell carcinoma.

The CDR3 DNA reads TGTGCCAGCAGTGAAAACAGGGGCGCCTATGGCTACACCTTC. Residues: CASSENRGAYGYTF. The chain joins TRBV2 to TRBJ1-2, with 7 bases identical to TRBD1. With 2 bases clipped from V and 4 bases from J, the junction kept 4 bases outside the gene matches. The V gene's germline CDR1 is SNHLY and CDR2 FYNNEI. The CDR3 runs to 14 residues.

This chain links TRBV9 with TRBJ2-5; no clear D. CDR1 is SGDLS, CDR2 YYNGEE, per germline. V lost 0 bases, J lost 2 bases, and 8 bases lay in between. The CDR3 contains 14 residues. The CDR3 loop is CASSVGVRQETQYF. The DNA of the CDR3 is TGTGCCAGCAGCGTAGGGGTCAGGCAAGAGACCCAGTACTTC.

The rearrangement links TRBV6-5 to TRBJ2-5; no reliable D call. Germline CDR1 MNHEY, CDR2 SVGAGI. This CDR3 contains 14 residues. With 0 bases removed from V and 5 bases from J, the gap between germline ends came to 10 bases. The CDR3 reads CASSYSMGFETQYF. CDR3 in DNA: TGTGCCAGCAGTTACTCGATGGGGTTTGAGACCCAGTACTTC.

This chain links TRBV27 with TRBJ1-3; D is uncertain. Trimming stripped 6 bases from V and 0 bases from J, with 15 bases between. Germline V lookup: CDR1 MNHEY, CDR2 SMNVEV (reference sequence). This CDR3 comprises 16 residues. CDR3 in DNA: TGTGCCAGCAGACCACAGACTGTGAGCTCTGGAAACACCATATATTTT. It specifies CASRPQTVSSGNTIYF.

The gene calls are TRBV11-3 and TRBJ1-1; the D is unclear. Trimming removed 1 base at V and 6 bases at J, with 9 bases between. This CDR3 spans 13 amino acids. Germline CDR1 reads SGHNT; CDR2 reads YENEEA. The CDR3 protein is CASSLGGSPEAFF. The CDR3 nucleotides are TGTGCCAGCAGCTTAGGGGGAAGTCCTGAAGCTTTCTTT.

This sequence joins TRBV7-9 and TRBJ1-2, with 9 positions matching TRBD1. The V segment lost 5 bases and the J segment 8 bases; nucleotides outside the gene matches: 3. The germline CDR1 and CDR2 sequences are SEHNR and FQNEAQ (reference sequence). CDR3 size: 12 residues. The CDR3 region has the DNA TGTGCCAGCAGCCGGACAGGGGAGGGCTACACCTTC. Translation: CASSRTGEGYTF.

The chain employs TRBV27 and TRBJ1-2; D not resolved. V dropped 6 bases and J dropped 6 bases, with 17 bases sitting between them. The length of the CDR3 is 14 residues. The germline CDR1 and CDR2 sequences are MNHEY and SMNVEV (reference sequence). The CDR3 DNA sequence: TGTGCCAGCAGCACCCTGCCGGCGGAGCATGGCTACACCTTC. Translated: CASSTLPAEHGYTF.

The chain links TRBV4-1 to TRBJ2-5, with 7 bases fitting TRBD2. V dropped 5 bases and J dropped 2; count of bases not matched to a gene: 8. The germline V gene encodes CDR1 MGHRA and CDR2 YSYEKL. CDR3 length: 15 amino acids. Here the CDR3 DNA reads TGCGCCAGCAGCACCAGACTAGCCCCGCAAGAGACCCAGTACTTC. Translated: CASSTRLAPQETQYF.

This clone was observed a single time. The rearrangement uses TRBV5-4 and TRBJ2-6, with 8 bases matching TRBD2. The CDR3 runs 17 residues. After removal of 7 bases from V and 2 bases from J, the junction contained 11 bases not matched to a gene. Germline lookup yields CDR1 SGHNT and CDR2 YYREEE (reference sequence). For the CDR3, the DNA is TGTGCCAGCTCGGGAGGGTCGGGGGTCGCTGGGGCCAACGTCCTGACTTTC. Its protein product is CASSGGSGVAGANVLTF.

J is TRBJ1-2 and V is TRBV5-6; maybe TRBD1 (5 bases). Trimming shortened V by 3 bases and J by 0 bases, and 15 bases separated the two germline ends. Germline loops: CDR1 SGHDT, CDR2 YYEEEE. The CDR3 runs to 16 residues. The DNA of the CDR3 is TGTGCCAGCAGCTGGGGGTGGCAGAGAGCTAACTATGGCTACACCTTC. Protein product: CASSWGWQRANYGYTF.

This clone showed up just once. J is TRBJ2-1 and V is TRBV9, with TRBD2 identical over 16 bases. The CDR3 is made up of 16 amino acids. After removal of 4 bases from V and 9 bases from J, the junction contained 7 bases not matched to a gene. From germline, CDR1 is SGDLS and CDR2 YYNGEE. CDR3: CASSSGTSGGAVEQFF. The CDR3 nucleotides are TGTGCCAGCAGCTCAGGGACTAGCGGGGGGGCTGTTGAGCAGTTCTTC. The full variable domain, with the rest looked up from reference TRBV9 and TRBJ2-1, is DSGVTQTPKHLITATGQRVTLRCSPRSGDLSVYWYQQSLDQGLQFLIQYYNGEERAKGNILERFSAQQFPDLHSELNLSSLELGDSALYFCASSSGTSGGAVEQFFGPGTRLTVL.

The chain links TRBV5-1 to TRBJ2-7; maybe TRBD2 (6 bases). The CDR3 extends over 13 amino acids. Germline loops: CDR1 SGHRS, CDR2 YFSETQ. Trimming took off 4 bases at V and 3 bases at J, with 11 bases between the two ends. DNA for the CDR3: TGCGCCAGCAGCGTTACTAGCTACTACGAGCAGTACTTC. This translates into CASSVTSYYEQYF.

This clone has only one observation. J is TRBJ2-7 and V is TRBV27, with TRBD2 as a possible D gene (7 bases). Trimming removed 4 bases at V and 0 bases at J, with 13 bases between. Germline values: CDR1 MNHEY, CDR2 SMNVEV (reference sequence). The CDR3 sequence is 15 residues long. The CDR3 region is CASSWGGPSSYEQYF. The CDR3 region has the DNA TGTGCCAGCAGTTGGGGGGGCCCTAGCTCCTACGAGCAGTACTTC.

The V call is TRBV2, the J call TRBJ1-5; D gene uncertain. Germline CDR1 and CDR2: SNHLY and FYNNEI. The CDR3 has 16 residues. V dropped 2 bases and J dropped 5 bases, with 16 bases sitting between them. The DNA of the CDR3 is TGTGCCAGCAGTGAAACCGGGCCCGAAATCCATCAGCCCCAGCATTTT. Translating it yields CASSETGPEIHQPQHF.

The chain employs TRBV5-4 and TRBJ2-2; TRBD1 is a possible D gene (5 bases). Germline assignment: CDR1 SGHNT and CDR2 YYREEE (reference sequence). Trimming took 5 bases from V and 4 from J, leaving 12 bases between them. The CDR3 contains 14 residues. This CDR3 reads CASSFARGTGELFF. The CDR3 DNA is TGTGCCAGCAGTTTCGCTAGGGGCACCGGGGAGCTGTTTTTT.

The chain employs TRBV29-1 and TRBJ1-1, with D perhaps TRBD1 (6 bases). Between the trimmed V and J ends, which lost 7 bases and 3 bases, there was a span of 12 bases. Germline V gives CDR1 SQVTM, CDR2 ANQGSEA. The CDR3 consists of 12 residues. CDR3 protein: CSATPGDTEAFF. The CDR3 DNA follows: TGCAGCGCAACTCCAGGGGACACTGAAGCTTTCTTT. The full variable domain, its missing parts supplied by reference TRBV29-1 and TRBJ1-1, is SAVISQKPSRDICQRGTSLTIQCQVDSQVTMMFWYRQQPGQSLTLIATANQGSEATYESGFVIDKFPISRPNLTFSTLTVSNMSPEDSSIYLCSATPGDTEAFFGQGTRLTVV.

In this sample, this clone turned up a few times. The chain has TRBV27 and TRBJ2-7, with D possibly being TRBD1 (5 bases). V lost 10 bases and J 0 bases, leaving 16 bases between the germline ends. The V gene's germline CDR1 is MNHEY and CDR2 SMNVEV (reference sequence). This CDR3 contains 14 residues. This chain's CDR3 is CATEKGQGSYEQYF. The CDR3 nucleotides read TGTGCCACCGAGAAGGGGCAGGGCTCCTACGAGCAGTACTTC.

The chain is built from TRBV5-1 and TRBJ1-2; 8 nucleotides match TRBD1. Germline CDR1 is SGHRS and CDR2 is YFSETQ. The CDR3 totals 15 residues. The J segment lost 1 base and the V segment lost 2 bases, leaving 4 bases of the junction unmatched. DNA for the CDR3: TGCGCCAGCAGCTTAACGGGACAGGTTAACTATGGCTACACCTTC. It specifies CASSLTGQVNYGYTF.

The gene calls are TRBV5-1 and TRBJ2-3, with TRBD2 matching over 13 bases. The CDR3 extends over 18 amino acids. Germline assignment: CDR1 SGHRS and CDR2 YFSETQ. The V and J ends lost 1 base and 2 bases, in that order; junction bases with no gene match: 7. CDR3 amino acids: CASSLLLTSGGPTDTQYF. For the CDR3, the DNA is TGCGCCAGCAGCTTGTTGCTGACTAGCGGGGGGCCCACAGATACGCAGTATTTT.

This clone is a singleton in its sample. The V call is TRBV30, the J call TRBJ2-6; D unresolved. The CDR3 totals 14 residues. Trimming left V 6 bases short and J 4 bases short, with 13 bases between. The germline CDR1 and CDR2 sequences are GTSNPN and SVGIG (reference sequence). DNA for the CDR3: TGTGCCTGCCCCGCCGGGTCCGGGGCCAACGTCCTGACTTTC. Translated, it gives CACPAGSGANVLTF.

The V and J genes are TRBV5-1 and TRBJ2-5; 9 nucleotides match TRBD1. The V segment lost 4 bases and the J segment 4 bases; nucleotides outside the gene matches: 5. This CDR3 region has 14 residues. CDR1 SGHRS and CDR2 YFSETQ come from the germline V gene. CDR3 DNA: TGCGCCAGCAGCGCAGGGACAGGGCGAGAGACCCAGTACTTC. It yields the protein CASSAGTGRETQYF.

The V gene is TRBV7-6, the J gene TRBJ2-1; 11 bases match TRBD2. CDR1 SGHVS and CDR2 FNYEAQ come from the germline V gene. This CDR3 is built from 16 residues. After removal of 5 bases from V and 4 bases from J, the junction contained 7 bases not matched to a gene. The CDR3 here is CASSETSGENYNEQFF. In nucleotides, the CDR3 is TGTGCCAGCAGCGAGACTAGCGGGGAAAATTACAATGAGCAGTTCTTC.

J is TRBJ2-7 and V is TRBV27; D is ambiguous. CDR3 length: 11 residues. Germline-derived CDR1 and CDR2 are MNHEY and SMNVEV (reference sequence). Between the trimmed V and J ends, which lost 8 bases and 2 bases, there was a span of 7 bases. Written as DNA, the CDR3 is TGTGCCAGCGGCAATACCTACGAGCAGTACTTC. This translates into CASGNTYEQYF.

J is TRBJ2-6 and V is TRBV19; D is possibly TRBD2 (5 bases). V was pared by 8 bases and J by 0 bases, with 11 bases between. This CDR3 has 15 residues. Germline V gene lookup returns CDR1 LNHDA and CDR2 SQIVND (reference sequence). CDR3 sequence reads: CASRDYSSGANVLTF. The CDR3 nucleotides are TGTGCCAGTCGGGATTACTCCTCTGGGGCCAACGTCCTGACTTTC.

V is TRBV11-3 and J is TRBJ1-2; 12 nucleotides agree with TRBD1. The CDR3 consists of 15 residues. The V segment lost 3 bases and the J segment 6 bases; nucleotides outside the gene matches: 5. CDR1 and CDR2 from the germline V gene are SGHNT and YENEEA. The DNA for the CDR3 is TGTGCCAGCAGCTTGAGGGGACAGGGGGCACATGGCTACACCTTC. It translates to CASSLRGQGAHGYTF. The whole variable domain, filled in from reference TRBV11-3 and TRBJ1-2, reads EAGVVQSPRYKIIEKKQPVAFWCNPISGHNTLYWYLQNLGQGPELLIRYENEEAVDDSQLPKDRFSAERLKGVDSTLKIQPAELGDSAVYLCASSLRGQGAHGYTFGSGTRLTVV.

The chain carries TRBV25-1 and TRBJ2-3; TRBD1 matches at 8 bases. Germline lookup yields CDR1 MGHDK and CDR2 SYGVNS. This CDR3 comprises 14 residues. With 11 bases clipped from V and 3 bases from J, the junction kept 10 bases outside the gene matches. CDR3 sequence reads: CAASPGQDTDTQYF. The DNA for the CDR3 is TGTGCCGCCTCTCCGGGACAGGATACAGATACGCAGTATTTT.